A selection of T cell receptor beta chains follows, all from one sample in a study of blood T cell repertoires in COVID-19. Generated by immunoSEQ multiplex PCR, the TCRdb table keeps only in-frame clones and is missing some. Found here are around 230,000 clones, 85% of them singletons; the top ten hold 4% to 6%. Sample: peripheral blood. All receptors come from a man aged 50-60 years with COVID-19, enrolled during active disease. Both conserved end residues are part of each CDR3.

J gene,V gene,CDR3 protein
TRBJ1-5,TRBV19,CASSIAPGYSNQPQHF
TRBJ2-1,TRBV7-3,CASSSGQGAYNEQFF
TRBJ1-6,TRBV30,CAWSVGGFALTYNSPLHF
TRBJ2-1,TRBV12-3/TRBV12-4,CASRTGLNEQFF
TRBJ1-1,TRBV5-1,CASSRDHTEAFF
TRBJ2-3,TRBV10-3,CAMRRGIDTDTQYF
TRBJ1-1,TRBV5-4,CASSLIQVDTEAFF
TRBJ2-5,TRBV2,CASRGQATQETQYF
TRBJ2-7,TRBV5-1,CASSRDRGQNYEQYF
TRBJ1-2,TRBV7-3,CASSPARDSFYGYTF
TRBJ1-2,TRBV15,CATSRDVQSYGYTF
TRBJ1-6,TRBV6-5,CASSYTGQFNSPLHF
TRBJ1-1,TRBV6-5,CASSYSNRPSGTEAFF
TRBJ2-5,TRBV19,CASSMGDRSQETQYF
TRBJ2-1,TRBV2,CASSVVGGQGNFNEQFF
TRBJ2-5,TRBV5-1,CASTLGTGETQYF
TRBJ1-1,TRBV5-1,CASSPSGVEAFF